What follows are 8 T cell receptor beta chains derived from one specimen sequenced in a study of T cells after yellow fever vaccination. In TCRdb, the 5' RACE reads were re-called with MiXCR into one record per CDR3 protein. The sample lists over 120,000 distinct CDR3 sequences; 6.6% were seen once. Sequencing used CD4+ T cells sorted from PBMCs, obtained 10 days after the yellow fever booster vaccination. The receptor set was obtained from a man in his thirties or forties who received the YFV17D yellow fever vaccine.

This clonotype was seen repeatedly, ten times or more. The J gene is TRBJ1-1, the V gene TRBV5-1; D is perhaps TRBD1 (5 bases). Trimming cost V 5 bases and J 4 bases, with 18 bases left between them. The CDR3 spans 15 residues. Germline V gene lookup returns CDR1 SGHRS and CDR2 YFSETQ. CDR3 bases: TGCGCCAGCAGTCAATTGGGGGGAGGGACCACTGAAGCTTTCTTT. Translated: CASSQLGGGTTEAFF.

This clonotype was recorded many times. V is TRBV7-9 and J is TRBJ2-2; D may be TRBD1 (6 bases). There are 16 residues in the CDR3. Germline-derived CDR1 and CDR2 are SEHNR and FQNEAQ (reference sequence). Trimming pared 5 bases from V and 6 bases from J, leaving 19 bases between. CDR3 DNA sequence: TGTGCCAGCAGCCCACGGGCGACAGGAAATTCCGGGGAGCTGTTTTTT. Protein: CASSPRATGNSGELFF.

This clonotype has ten or more counts. V is TRBV20-1 and J is TRBJ2-3; 10 nucleotides align to TRBD2. Losses at the gene ends were 6 bases for V and 5 bases for J; bases not matched to a gene: 5. The germline V gene has CDR1 DFQATT and CDR2 SNEGSKA (reference sequence). The CDR3 contains 13 residues. CDR3 loop: CSAAGTSVDTQYF. CDR3 DNA: TGCAGTGCAGCCGGGACTAGCGTAGATACGCAGTATTTT.

This clonotype was observed many times. The chain is built from TRBV20-1 and TRBJ2-2; perhaps TRBD1 as D (6 bases). Germline V gene lookup returns CDR1 DFQATT and CDR2 SNEGSKA (reference sequence). This CDR3 contains 14 residues. The V end was cut by 3 bases, the J end by 3 bases, with 11 bases between. The DNA for the CDR3 is TGCAGTGCTAGGACCAACAGGGACACCGGGGAGCTGTTTTTT. This encodes CSARTNRDTGELFF.

The sample holds many counts of this clonotype. The chain has TRBV20-1 and TRBJ2-1; D is possibly TRBD1 (5 bases). The germline V and J ends were trimmed by 6 bases and 10 bases, with 16 bases remaining between them. Germline loops: CDR1 DFQATT, CDR2 SNEGSKA (reference sequence). The CDR3 consists of 12 residues. CDR3 region: CSAAGLGWEQFF. The DNA of the CDR3 is TGCAGTGCAGCAGGGCTAGGCTGGGAGCAGTTCTTC.

Concerning this clonotype: A much larger clone lies a single base off, so this may be a read error. The rearrangement uses TRBV3-1 and TRBJ1-4; perhaps TRBD1 as D (5 bases). CDR1 LGHDT and CDR2 YNNKEL come from the germline V gene (reference sequence). The V end was cut by 3 bases, the J end by 7 bases, with 12 bases between. The CDR3 loop spans 14 amino acids. The CDR3 bases are TGTGCCAGCAGCCACGAGACAGTCACTGAAAAACTGTTTTTT. This sequence encodes CASSHETVTEKLFF.

The V and J genes are TRBV27 and TRBJ1-1; 7 nucleotides line up with TRBD1. The germline gives CDR1 MNHEY, CDR2 SMNVEV (reference sequence). The CDR3 has 15 amino acids. Trimming cost V 4 bases and J 1 base; bases outside gene matches: 6. The CDR3 reads CASSYRDSPNTEAFF. The CDR3 nucleotides are TGTGCCAGCAGTTATCGGGACAGCCCGAACACTGAAGCTTTCTTT.

This clonotype was seen repeatedly, ten times or more. The chain has TRBV12-3 or TRBV12-4 and TRBJ2-2; D gene unclear. V shed 7 bases and J shed 4 bases, with 19 bases lying between them. The CDR3 is 16 residues long. The CDR3 protein is CASINQGPLATGELFF. The DNA for the CDR3 is TGTGCCAGCATCAACCAAGGTCCTTTAGCCACCGGGGAGCTGTTTTTT.